The clone carrying this T cell receptor (beta chain) has only a few counts. Its antigen is not known. Trimming took 5 bases from V and 11 from J, leaving 10 bases between them. The length of the CDR3 is 11 residues. Looked up from germline, CDR1 is SNHLY and CDR2 is FYNNEI. The data were taken from a study of CD8 T cells in ankylosing spondylitis. General study results and limits: Matched synovial fluid from ankylosing spondylitis patients was reported to be enriched for disease-linked clones. Ankylosing spondylitis blood appeared to carry a characteristic TCR beta motif of roughly 8 highly homologous variants.

Construction of TCR beta libraries was performed using quantitative 5'-RACE with molecular barcodes. TCRdb processed the 5' RACE reads anew with MiXCR; each CDR3 protein has one entry. Of 300,000 to 400,000 distinct CDR3 sequences listed, roughly 15% are singletons. Sequenced input: blood, either unsorted or a sorted T cell fraction (not recorded which). The sequence was obtained from a male donor with ankylosing spondylitis or in good health (not recorded which). The rearrangement joins TRBV2 to TRBJ1-5; D remains ambiguous. DNA of the CDR3: TGTGCCAGCAGTTTATCAGCGGCCCAGCATTTT. Translating it yields CASSLSAAQHF.